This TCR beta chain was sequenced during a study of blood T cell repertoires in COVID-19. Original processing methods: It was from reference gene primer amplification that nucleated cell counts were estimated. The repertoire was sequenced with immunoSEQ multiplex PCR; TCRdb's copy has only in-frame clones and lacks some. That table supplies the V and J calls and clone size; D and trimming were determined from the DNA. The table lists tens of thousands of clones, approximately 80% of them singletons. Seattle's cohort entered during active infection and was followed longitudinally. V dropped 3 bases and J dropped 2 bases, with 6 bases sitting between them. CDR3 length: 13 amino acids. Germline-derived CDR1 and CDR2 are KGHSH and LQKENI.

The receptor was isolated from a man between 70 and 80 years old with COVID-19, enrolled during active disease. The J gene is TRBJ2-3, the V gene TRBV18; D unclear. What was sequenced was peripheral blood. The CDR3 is CASSPRITDTQYF. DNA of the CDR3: TGTGCCAGCTCACCCAGAATCACAGATACGCAGTATTTT.